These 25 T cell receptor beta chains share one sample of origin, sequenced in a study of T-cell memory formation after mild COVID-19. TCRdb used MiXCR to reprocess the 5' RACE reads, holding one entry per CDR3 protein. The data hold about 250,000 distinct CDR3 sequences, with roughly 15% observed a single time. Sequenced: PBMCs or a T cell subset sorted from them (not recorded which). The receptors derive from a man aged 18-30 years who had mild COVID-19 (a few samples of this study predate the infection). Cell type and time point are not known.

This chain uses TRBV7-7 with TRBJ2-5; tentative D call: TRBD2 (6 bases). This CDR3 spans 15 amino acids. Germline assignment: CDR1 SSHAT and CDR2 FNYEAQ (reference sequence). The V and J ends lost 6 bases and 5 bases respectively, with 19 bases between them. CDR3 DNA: TGTGCCAGCAGAGCAGGACTAACGACGGGGGAGACCCAGTACTTC. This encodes CASRAGLTTGETQYF.

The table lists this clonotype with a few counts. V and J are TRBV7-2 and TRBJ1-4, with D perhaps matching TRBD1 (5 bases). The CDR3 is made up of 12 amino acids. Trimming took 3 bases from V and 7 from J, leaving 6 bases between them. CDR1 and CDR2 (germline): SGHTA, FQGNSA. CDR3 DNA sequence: TGTGCCAGCAGCTTGCAGGGTGAAAAACTGTTTTTT. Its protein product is CASSLQGEKLFF.

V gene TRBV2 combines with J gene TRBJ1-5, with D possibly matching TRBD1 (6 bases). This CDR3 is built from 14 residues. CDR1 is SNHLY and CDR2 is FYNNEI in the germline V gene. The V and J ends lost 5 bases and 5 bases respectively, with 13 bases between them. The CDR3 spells CASSRDNRDQPQHF. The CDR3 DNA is TGTGCCAGCAGTCGGGACAACCGAGATCAGCCCCAGCATTTT.

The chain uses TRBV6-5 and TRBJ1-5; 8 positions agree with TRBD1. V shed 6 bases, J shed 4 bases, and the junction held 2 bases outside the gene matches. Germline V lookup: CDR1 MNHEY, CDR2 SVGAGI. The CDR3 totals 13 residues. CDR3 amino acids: CASRDRENQPQHF. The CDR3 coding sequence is TGTGCCAGCAGGGACAGGGAGAATCAGCCCCAGCATTTT.

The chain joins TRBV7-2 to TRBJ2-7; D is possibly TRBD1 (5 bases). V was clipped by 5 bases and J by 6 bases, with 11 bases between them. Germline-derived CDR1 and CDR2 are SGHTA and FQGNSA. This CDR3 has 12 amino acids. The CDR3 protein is CASSPAGLEQYF. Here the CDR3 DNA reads TGTGCCAGCAGCCCCGCAGGGCTCGAGCAGTACTTC.

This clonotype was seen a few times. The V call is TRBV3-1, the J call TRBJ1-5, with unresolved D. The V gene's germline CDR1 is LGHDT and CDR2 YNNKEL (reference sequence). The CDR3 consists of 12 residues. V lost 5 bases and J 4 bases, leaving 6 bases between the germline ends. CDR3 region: CASSFRNQPQHF. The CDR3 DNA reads TGTGCCAGCAGCTTCCGAAATCAGCCCCAGCATTTT.

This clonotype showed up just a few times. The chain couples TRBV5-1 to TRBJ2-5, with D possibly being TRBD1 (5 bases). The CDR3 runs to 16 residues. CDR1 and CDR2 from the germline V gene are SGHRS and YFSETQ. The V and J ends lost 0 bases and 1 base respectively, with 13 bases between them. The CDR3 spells CASSLEGRRAQETQYF. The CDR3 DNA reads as TGCGCCAGCAGCTTGGAAGGTCGCAGGGCCCAAGAGACCCAGTACTTC.

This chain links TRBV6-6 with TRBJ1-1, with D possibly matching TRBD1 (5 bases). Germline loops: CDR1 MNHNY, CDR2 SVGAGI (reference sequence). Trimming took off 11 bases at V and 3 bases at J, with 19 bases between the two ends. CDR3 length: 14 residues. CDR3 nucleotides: TGTGCCTCCCAGGTCGGGGGGGGGGACACTGAAGCTTTCTTT. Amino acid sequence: CASQVGGGDTEAFF.

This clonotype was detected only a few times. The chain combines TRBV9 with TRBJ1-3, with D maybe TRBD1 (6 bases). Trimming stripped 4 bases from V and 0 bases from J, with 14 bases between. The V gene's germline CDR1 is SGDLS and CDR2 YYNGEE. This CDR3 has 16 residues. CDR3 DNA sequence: TGTGCCAGCAGCCCGACAGGAGACAGCTCTGGAAACACCATATATTTT. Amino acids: CASSPTGDSSGNTIYF.

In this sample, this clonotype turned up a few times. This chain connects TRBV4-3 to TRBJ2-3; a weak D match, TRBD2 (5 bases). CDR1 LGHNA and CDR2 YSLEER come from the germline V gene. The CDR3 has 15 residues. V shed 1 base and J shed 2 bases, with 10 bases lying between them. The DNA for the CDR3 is TGCGCCAGCAGCCAAGCTAGCTACACCACAGATACGCAGTATTTT. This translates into CASSQASYTTDTQYF.

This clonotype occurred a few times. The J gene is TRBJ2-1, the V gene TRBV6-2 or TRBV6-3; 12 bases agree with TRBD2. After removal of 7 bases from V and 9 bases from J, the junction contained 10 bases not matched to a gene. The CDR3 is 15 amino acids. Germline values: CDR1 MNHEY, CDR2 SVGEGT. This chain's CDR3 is CASNKGLAGQPEQFF. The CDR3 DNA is TGTGCCAGCAATAAAGGACTAGCGGGGCAACCTGAGCAGTTCTTC.

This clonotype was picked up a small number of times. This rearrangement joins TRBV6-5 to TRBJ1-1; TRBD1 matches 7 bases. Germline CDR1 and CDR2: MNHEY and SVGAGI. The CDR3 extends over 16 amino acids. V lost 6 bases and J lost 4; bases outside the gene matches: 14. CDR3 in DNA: TGTGCCAGCAGCTACGGGGCAGGGGGAATTGGCACTGAAGCTTTCTTT. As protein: CASSYGAGGIGTEAFF.

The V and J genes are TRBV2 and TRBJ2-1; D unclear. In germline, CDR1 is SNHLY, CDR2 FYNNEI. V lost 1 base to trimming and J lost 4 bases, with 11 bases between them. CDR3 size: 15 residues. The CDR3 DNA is TGTGCCAGCAGTGAAGTTTCCCCTCTATACAATGAGCAGTTCTTC. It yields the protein CASSEVSPLYNEQFF.

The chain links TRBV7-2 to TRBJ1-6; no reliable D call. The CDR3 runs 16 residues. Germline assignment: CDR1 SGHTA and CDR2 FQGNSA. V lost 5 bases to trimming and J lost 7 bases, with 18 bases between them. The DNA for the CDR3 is TGTGCCAGCAGCCTTGAGTCGACAAGTAGGAATTCACCCCTCCACTTT. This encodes CASSLESTSRNSPLHF.

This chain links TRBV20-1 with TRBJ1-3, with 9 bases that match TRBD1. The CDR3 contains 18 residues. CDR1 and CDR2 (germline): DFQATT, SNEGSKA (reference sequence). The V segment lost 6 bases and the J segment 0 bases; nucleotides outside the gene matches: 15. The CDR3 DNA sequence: TGCAGTGCACGATCCGGGACAGGGACCTTCGGCTCTGGAAACACCATATATTTT. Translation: CSARSGTGTFGSGNTIYF.

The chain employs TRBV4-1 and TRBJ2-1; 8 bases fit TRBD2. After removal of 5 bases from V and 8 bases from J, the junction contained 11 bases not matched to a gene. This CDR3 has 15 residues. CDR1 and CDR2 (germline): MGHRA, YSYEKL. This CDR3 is CASSSNPRGGYEQFF. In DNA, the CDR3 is TGCGCCAGCAGCTCCAACCCCCGGGGGGGCTATGAGCAGTTCTTC.

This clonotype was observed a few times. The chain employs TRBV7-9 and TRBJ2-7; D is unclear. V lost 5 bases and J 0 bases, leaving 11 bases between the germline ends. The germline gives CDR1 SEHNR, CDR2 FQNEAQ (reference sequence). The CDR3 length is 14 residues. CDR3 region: CASSLHSVSYEQYV. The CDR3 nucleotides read TGTGCCAGCAGCCTCCACAGCGTCTCCTACGAGCAGTACGTC.

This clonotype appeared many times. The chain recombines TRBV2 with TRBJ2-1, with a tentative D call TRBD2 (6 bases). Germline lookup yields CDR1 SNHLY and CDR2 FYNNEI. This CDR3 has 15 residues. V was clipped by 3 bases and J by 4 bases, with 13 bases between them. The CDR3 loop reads CASSELTSPYNEQFF. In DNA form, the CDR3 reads TGTGCCAGCAGTGAGTTAACTAGCCCGTACAATGAGCAGTTCTTC.

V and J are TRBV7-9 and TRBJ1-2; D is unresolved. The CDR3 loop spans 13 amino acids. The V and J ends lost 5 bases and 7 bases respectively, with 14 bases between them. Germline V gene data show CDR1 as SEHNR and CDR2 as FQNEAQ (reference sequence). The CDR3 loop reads CASSVLGSSGYTF. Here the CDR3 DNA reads TGTGCCAGCAGCGTGTTAGGGAGCTCTGGCTACACCTTC.

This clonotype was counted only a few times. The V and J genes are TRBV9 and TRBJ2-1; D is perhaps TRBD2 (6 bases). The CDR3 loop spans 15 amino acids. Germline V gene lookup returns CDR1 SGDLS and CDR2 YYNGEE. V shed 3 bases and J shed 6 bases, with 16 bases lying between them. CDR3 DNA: TGTGCCAGCAGCGCTAGGGAGGTGGCTTCCAATGAGCAGTTCTTC. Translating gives CASSAREVASNEQFF. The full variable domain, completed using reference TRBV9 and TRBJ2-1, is DSGVTQTPKHLITATGQRVTLRCSPRSGDLSVYWYQQSLDQGLQFLIQYYNGEERAKGNILERFSAQQFPDLHSELNLSSLELGDSALYFCASSAREVASNEQFFGPGTRLTVL.

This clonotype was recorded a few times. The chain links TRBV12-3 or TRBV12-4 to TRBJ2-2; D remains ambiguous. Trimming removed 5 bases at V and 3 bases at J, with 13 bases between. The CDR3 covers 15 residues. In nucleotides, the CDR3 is TGTGCCAGCAGTCACAGACGGCGGTACACCGGGGAGCTGTTTTTT. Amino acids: CASSHRRRYTGELFF.

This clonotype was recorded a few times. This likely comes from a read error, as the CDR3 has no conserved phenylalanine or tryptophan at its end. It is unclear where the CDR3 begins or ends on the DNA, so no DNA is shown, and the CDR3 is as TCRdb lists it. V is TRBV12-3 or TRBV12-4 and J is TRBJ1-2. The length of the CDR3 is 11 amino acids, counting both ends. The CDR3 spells CASSLGRTRPI.

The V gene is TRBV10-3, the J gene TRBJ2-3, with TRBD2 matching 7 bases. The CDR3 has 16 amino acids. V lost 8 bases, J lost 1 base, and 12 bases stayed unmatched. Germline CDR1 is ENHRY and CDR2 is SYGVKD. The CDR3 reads CAIGGGSGGGTDTQYF. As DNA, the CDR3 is TGTGCCATCGGGGGGGGTAGCGGCGGGGGCACAGATACGCAGTATTTT.

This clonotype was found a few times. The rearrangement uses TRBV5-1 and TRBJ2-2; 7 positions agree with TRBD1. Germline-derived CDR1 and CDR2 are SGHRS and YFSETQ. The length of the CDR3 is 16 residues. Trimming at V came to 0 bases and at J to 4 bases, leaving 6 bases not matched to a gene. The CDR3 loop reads CASSLAGTVGTGELFF. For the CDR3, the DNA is TGCGCCAGCAGCTTGGCCGGGACAGTCGGCACCGGGGAGCTGTTTTTT.

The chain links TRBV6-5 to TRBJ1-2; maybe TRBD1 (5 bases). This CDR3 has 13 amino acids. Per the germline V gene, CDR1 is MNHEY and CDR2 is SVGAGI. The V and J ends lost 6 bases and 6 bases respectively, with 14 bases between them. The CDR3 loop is CASRSTERDGYTF. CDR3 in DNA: TGTGCCAGCAGGTCGACAGAGAGAGATGGCTACACCTTC.